This T cell receptor (beta chain) was found in a study of tumor and adjacent non-tumor tissue in lung cancer. Study results and caveats: Normal lung showed higher cumulative top 100 clone frequency than tumor.

This sample's RNA came from whole unsorted tissue. Notes on this clonotype: Its antigen is not identified. Given the absence of the conserved phenylalanine or tryptophan at the CDR3 end, a read error is likely.

A modified ARM-PCR protocol with three rounds of nested PCR amplified TCRbeta. TCRdb re-called the multiplex PCR reads with MiXCR, one entry per CDR3 protein. The sample consists of roughly 200,000 distinct CDR3 sequences, about 76% of them appearing once. CDR3 size: 12 residues. The V end was cut by 1 base, the J end by 7 bases, with 8 bases between. Germline values: CDR1 MNHNS, CDR2 SASEGT. Sample: lung tumor tissue. The chain uses TRBV6-1 and TRBJ2-7, with D tentatively TRBD2 (5 bases). The TCR was taken from a man in his 60s with non-small cell lung cancer. Here the CDR3 DNA reads TGTGCCAGCAGTGAAGTCCAGCGGGAGCAGTACTTA. Translated: CASSEVQREQYL.